This T cell receptor beta chain was captured by sequencing in a study of T cell responses to AZD1222 COVID-19 vaccine. Regarding this clone: Antigen unknown.

Sequencing was performed with immunoSEQ multiplex PCR; in TCRdb, only in-frame clones are kept and a portion is missing. The profile shows about 160,000 clones, roughly 94% of them singletons. General study results and limits: Clonal diversity may have been underestimated in mostly white British donors. Reports say nearly half of spike-specific TCRs go after unmutated variant regions.

The receptor was derived from an adult in good health. The sample consisted of peripheral blood, taken on day 0 of AZD1222 vaccination.

CDR3 sequence (DNA): TGCGCCAGCAGTACAGGCTATGGCTACACCTTC. Protein sequence: CASSTGYGYTF. The rearrangement links TRBV5-1 to TRBJ1-2, with TRBD1 as a possible D gene (5 bases). Germline assignment: CDR1 SGHRS and CDR2 YFSETQ. V was pared by 5 bases and J by 4 bases, with 6 bases between. This CDR3 is built from 11 residues.